What follows describes a single TCR beta chain. This sample was included in a study of sequential checkpoint blockade in melanoma. The data were produced by immunoSEQ multiplex PCR, yet TCRdb's version contains in-frame clones alone and is incomplete. The sample yields roughly 30,000 clones, about 86% seen once. From germline, CDR1 is LGHNA and CDR2 YSLEER. Unmatched junction bases numbered 5, after V lost 0 bases and J lost 1 base. The CDR3 loop spans 17 amino acids. Specified treatment: randomized to nivolumab then ipilimumab (arm A) or the reverse (arm B). Live CD3+CD8+ CD19− CD56− cells were sorted from PBMCs.

The chain joins TRBV4-3 to TRBJ2-2; 7 bases map to TRBD2. This clonotype was obtained from a human donor with melanoma. This specimen consisted of CD8+ T cells sorted from blood (inferred from file names), obtained from a patient given nivolumab and ipilimumab in sequence. The CDR3 DNA is TGCGCCAGCAGCCAAGATCCGACGGGGGGGAACACCGGGGAGCTGTTTTTT. Translated, it gives CASSQDPTGGNTGELFF.